This T cell receptor beta chain was sequenced during a study of blood T cell repertoires in COVID-19. Generated by immunoSEQ multiplex PCR, the TCRdb table keeps only in-frame clones and is missing some. The sample carries approximately 300,000 clones, 87% recorded once. The germline gives CDR1 MNHEY, CDR2 SVGEGT. This CDR3 has 11 amino acids. The V gene lost 5 bases and the J gene lost 2 bases, with 3 bases spanning the gap. The chain combines TRBV6-2 or TRBV6-3 with TRBJ1-2; D not certain. The sequenced sample consisted of PBMCs or T cells enriched from blood (not recorded which). The source of this sequence is a woman in her thirties who had recovered from COVID-19. Written as DNA, the CDR3 is TGTGCCAGCAGTCAGAACTATGGCTACACCTTC. Amino acid sequence: CASSQNYGYTF.